This T cell receptor (beta chain) was recovered during a study of blood T cell repertoires in COVID-19 (dated by TCRdb to about 2020). For the wider study: Samples covering the acute and convalescent phases of COVID-19 were provided by collaborators in the United States, Italy and Spain. The prospective study material was composed of cDNA or gDNA derived from T cells, B-cell-depleted T cells, or PBMCs. Subjects who had been exposed to COVID-19, were actively infected with it, or had recovered from it provided the deeply sampled blood TCRbeta repertoires that made up the dataset. The repertoires were made available in a free public database intended to serve as a resource for research on the immune response to SARS-CoV-2. The samples were drawn from two sources: the first 160 participants of the ongoing ImmuneRACE study, and 950 to 1,500 subjects contributed by 6 global collaborators. The sample metadata nearly always contained a de-identified subject ID, COVID-19 status, age in years and sex. HLA class I and class II types, where available, came from metadata supplied by the sample provider rather than from assay-based typing. General conclusions and limits of the study: The quantity of clinical and demographic metadata differed by source and by participant and was supplied without curation.

One collaborating source in Seattle enrolled patients while the patients were actively infected and followed the patients over time throughout the course of disease. Whole blood was collected in K2EDTA tubes by collaborating institutions according to the institutions' own protocols. For TCRbeta analysis, collaborator samples were shipped as frozen whole blood, as isolated PBMCs, or as DNA extracted from either sample type. Per the germline V gene (reference sequence), GTSNPN is the CDR1 and SVGIG is the CDR2. The V end gives up 1 base and the J end 0 bases, leaving 5 bases in the junction not matched to a gene. The CDR3 has 16 amino acids, counting the end cysteine and phenylalanine. Only the CDR3 portion is preserved as DNA: 48 bases, with reading frame beginning at the first base. As for this clone: Which antigen it targets is not known. The input lacks base qualities; no much larger clone sits a single base away.

The immunoSEQ Assay, a bias-controlled multiplex PCR, was used to amplify TCRbeta CDR3 regions from genomic DNA. Per the source publication's procedure: Within the assay, amplification of reference gene primers was used to estimate how many nucleated cells each sample contained. To quantify the absolute abundance of each unique TCRbeta CDR3 rearrangement, sequence reads were collapsed and filtered. Productive Simpson clonality was computed per sample as the square root of Simpson's diversity index over productive rearrangements. This is the immuneACCESS table as TCRdb keeps it, with only in-frame sequences that have V and J called. A part of the clones is gone; compared with another copy, unresolved V genes explain less than half, and the rest is unexplained. V, J and clone size derive from that table, while D and trimming were established from the DNA sequence. The sample table holds 35,000 to 40,000 clones, of which about 90% were seen once. The ten largest account for roughly 4.8% of the sample.

This TCR was sampled from a man between 60 and 70 years old with COVID-19, enrolled during active disease. This receptor chain uses TRBV30 and TRBJ1-4, and TRBD1 matches 7 of the central bases. What was sequenced was peripheral blood. The CDR3 amino acid sequence is: CAWSAGQGATNEKLFF. In nucleotide form, the sequence is TGTGCCTGGAGTGCGGGGCAGGGGGCAACTAATGAAAAACTGTTTTTT.